The sample holds many counts of the clone carrying this T cell receptor (beta chain). No antigen is known for it. The data were taken from a study of T-cell reconstitution after alpha-beta-depleted transplantation in children. Using unique molecular identifiers, the investigators prepared the TCRbeta library. TCRdb re-called the PCR reads with MiXCR, one entry per CDR3 protein. Among approximately 1,000,000 distinct CDR3 sequences listed, under 30% were seen once. Germline lookup yields CDR1 MNHEY and CDR2 SMNVEV (reference sequence). CDR3 length equals 13 residues. Trimming stripped 6 bases from V and 6 bases from J, with 15 bases between. Broader study findings: Alpha-beta T cells present about two months after transplant were reported to originate from several hundred expanded graft clones. Surviving recipient T cells and intrathymic progenitors accounted for some patients' high TCRbeta diversity at day 60. Diversity and T-cell counts at one year after transplant derived mostly from new T cells.

The sequencing here drew on PBMCs, mostly from graft donor cells, taken 360 days after TCRalphabeta/CD19-depleted stem cell transplant. The chain has TRBV27 and TRBJ2-7, with D perhaps TRBD2 (5 bases). This sequence originates from a boy younger than two who had a stem cell transplant for SCID, so the T cells may come from the graft donor. This CDR3 is CASSFTTSSEQYF. CDR3 coding DNA: TGTGCCAGCAGCTTTACCACTAGTTCCGAGCAGTACTTC.